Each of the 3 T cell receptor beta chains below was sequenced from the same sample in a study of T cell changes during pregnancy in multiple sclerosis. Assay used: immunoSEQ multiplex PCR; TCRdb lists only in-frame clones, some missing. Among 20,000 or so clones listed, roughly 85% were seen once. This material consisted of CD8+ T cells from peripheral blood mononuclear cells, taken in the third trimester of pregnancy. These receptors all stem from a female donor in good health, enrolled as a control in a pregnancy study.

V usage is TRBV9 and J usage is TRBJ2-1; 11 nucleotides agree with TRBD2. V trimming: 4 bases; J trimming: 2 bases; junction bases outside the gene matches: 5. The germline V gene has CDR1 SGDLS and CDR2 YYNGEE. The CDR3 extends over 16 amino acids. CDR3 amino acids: CASSISGGATYNEQFF. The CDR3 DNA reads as TGTGCCAGCAGCATTAGCGGGGGGGCCACCTACAATGAGCAGTTCTTC.

In DNA form, the CDR3 reads TGTGCCAGCAGTGTTGGACAGGGTAATGATGAGCAGTTCTTC. Residues: CASSVGQGNDEQFF. V and J are TRBV13 and TRBJ2-1; 8 bases fit TRBD1. V shed 6 bases and J 8 bases; nucleotides not matched to a gene: 9. Germline V gives CDR1 PRHDT, CDR2 FYEKMQ (reference sequence). The CDR3 covers 14 residues.

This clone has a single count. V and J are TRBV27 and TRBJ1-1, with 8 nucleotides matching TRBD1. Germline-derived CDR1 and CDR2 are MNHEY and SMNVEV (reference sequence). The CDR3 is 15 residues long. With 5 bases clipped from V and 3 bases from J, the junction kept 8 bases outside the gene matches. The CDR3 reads CASSPWTGKYTEAFF. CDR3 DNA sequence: TGTGCCAGCAGTCCGTGGACAGGGAAGTACACTGAAGCTTTCTTT.